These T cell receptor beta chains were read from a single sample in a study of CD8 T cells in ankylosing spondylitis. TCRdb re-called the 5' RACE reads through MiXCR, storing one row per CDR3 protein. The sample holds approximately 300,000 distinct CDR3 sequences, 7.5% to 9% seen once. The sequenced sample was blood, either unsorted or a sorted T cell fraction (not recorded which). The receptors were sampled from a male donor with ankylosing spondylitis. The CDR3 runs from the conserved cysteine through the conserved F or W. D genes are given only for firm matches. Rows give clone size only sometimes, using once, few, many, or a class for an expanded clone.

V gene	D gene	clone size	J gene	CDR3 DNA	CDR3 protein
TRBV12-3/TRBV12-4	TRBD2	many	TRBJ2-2	TGTGCCAGCAGTTTGTTTAGCGGGAAGGCCGGGGAGCTGTTTTTT	CASSLFSGKAGELFF
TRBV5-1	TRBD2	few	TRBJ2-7	TGCGCCAGCAGCTGGGGAGGGCTAGCGGGAACCAACGAGCAGTACTTC	CASSWGGLAGTNEQYF
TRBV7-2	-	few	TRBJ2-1	TGTGCCAGCAGGGTGTGGGTGGATGAGCAGTTCTTC	CASRVWVDEQFF
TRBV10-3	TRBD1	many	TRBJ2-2	TGTGCCATCAACAGGGGCGACACCGGGGAGCTGTTTTTT	CAINRGDTGELFF
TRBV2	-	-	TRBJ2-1	TGTGCCAGCAGTAGGAGAGAGTCCAATGAGCAGTTCTTC	CASSRRESNEQFF
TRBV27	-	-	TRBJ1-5	TGTGCCAGCAGAAGGTTGGGGGACGGCAATCAGCCCCAGCATTTT	CASRRLGDGNQPQHF
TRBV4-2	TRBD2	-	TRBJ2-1	TGTGCCAGCAGCCCCCAGCGGGGGTCCTACAATGAGCAGTTCTTC	CASSPQRGSYNEQFF
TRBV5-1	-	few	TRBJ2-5	TGCGCCAGCAGCCAAGGCTTGGAGGGGCGGGAGACCCAGTACTTC	CASSQGLEGRETQYF
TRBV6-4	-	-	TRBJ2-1	TGTGCCAGCAGCCGGACGGTACTGGAACACAATGAGCAGTTCTTC	CASSRTVLEHNEQFF
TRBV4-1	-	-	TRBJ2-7	TGCGCCAGCAGCCAAGTCTCGGGCCCTAGCTCCTACGAGCAGTACTTC	CASSQVSGPSSYEQYF
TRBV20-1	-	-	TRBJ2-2	TGCAGTGTAACGGCGAACACCGGGGAGCTGTTTTTT	CSVTANTGELFF
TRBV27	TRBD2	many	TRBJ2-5	TGTGCCAGCAGTTTCGGGACTAGCGGAGAGACCCAGTACTTC	CASSFGTSGETQYF
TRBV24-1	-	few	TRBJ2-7	TGTGCCACCAGTGACTCCGGGACGGCGACCTACGAGCAGTACTTC	CATSDSGTATYEQYF
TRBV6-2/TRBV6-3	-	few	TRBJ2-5	TGTGCCAGCAGTTATCAGACTTATACGACTCGCCAAGAGACCCAGTACTTC	CASSYQTYTTRQETQYF
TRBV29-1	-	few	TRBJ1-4	TGCAGCGTTATGACAGTAGCTAATGAAAAACTGTTTTTT	CSVMTVANEKLFF
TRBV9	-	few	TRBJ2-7	TGTGCCAGCAGCGTAGGCACTGCCTCCTACGAGCAGTACTTC	CASSVGTASYEQYF
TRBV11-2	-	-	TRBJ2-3	TGTGCCAGCAGTTCGCCGAGCGGAGATACGCAGTATTTT	CASSSPSGDTQYF
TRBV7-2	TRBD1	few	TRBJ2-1	TGTGCCAGCAGCTTAGTCACAGGGGGCCACAATGAGCAGTTCTTC	CASSLVTGGHNEQFF
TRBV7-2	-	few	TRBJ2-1	TGTGCCAGCAGCCGACGGAGCGGCAGCTCCTACAATGAGCAGTTCTTC	CASSRRSGSSYNEQFF
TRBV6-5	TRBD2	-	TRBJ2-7	TGTGCCAGCAGTTACGGGGGGGAGTTAGACGAGCAGTACTTC	CASSYGGELDEQYF
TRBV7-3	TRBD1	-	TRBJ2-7	TGTGCCAGCAGCCCCGGGACAGTGACCTACGAGCAGTACTTC	CASSPGTVTYEQYF
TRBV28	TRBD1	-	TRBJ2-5	TGTGCCAGCAGACGATGGACAGGGGGCGTTGGGGCCCAGTACTTC	CASRRWTGGVGAQYF
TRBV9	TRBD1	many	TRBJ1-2	TGTGCCAGCAGCGTAGACACAGGGGATGGCTACACCTTC	CASSVDTGDGYTF
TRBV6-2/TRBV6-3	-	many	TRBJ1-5	TGTGCCAGCAGCCCATCTCCAGGGACGGGGCCCCAGCATTTT	CASSPSPGTGPQHF